A single sample is the source of the 30 T cell receptor beta chains below, sequenced in a study of beta chain features in type 1 diabetes. Findings and caveats of the study: Patients with Type 1 diabetes showed moderately but significantly shorter TCRB CDR3s in all four CD4+ subsets.

What these receptors recognize is not known. Reverse transcribing all isolated RNA meant expressed TCRB transcripts were sequenced. This table comes from immunoSEQ multiplex PCR, and its TCRdb copy is limited to in-frame clones, with some not included. The sample has about 260,000 clones, about a fifth seen once. Input material: naive CD4+ T cells from blood. These receptors came from a woman aged 40 to 49 with type 1 diabetes.

The V and J genes are TRBV5-6 and TRBJ2-3; D uncertain. The CDR3 has 13 residues. Looked up from germline, CDR1 is SGHDT and CDR2 is YYEEEE. V lost 5 bases to trimming and J lost 0 bases, with 7 bases between them. The CDR3 loop reads CASSSVSTDTQYF. The CDR3 DNA follows: TGTGCCAGCAGTTCGGTTAGCACAGATACGCAGTATTTT.

In this sample, this clone turned up a few times. This sequence joins TRBV4-3 and TRBJ2-2, with TRBD1 matching over 9 bases. This CDR3 has 16 amino acids. V gave up 3 bases and J gave up 5 bases; unmatched junction bases: 7. CDR1 is LGHNA, CDR2 YSLEER, per germline. The CDR3 reads CASSQADRGGTGELFF. The CDR3 nucleotides read TGCGCCAGCAGCCAGGCGGACAGGGGAGGAACCGGGGAGCTGTTTTTT.

This clone was observed a handful of times. V and J are TRBV5-1 and TRBJ1-2, with 7 bases matching TRBD1. The CDR3 sequence is 15 residues long. The V and J ends lost 2 bases and 2 bases, in that order; junction bases with no gene match: 6. Looked up from germline, CDR1 is SGHRS and CDR2 is YFSETQ. CDR3 coding DNA: TGCGCCAGCAGCTTCAGCCTGACAGGGAACTATGGCTACACCTTC. This sequence encodes CASSFSLTGNYGYTF.

Only a few counts were recorded for this clone. CDR3 sequence reads: CASSEDSSGNTIYF. As DNA, the CDR3 is TGTGCCAGCAGCGAGGACAGCTCTGGAAACACCATATATTTT. The chain recombines TRBV9 with TRBJ1-3; tentative D call: TRBD1 (6 bases). The CDR3 covers 14 residues. V dropped 3 bases and J dropped 0 bases, with 7 bases sitting between them. Germline V gene lookup returns CDR1 SGDLS and CDR2 YYNGEE.

The chain combines TRBV19 with TRBJ2-1; TRBD2 might be the D (5 bases). V lost 6 bases and J lost 8, with 11 bases in between. Germline CDR1 LNHDA, CDR2 SQIVND (reference sequence). The CDR3 covers 12 residues. For the CDR3, the DNA is TGTGCCAGTAGGGAAGAGGGCGATGAGCAGTTCTTC. It codes for CASREEGDEQFF.

This clone was counted only a few times. This sequence joins TRBV6-6 and TRBJ2-7; D not resolved. Germline assignment: CDR1 MNHNY and CDR2 SVGAGI (reference sequence). V lost 5 bases and J 3 bases, leaving 11 bases between the germline ends. The CDR3 covers 13 residues. CDR3 loop: CASSPAALYEQYF. The CDR3 DNA is TGTGCCAGCAGTCCTGCGGCCCTCTACGAGCAGTACTTC.

This chain joins TRBV28 and TRBJ2-1; 8 bases fit TRBD1. V shed 4 bases, J shed 0 bases, and the junction held 14 bases outside the gene matches. Germline V gene data show CDR1 as MDHEN and CDR2 as SYDVKM. The CDR3 runs 19 residues. CDR3 in amino acids: CASSSRAPRDRSSYNEQFF. For the CDR3, the DNA is TGTGCCAGCAGTTCCCGGGCCCCTCGGGACAGGAGCTCCTACAATGAGCAGTTCTTC. Complete variable domain (other parts from reference TRBV28 and TRBJ2-1): DVKVTQSSRYLVKRTGEKVFLECVQDMDHENMFWYRQDPGLGLRLIYFSYDVKMKEKGDIPEGYSVSREKKERFSLILESASTNQTSMYLCASSSRAPRDRSSYNEQFFGPGTRLTVL.

This clone was seen more than once but under ten times. The chain uses TRBV5-1 and TRBJ1-1, with a possible D match to TRBD1 (6 bases). Germline-derived CDR1 and CDR2 are SGHRS and YFSETQ. CDR3 length equals 14 residues. Trimming shortened V by 3 bases and J by 5 bases, and 14 bases separated the two germline ends. As DNA, the CDR3 is TGCGCCAGCAGCTCTTCAGGGGAGGGAACTGAAGCTTTCTTT. Translating it yields CASSSSGEGTEAFF.

The V gene is TRBV6-5, the J gene TRBJ1-5; D is possibly TRBD1 (5 bases). CDR1 and CDR2 from the germline V gene are MNHEY and SVGAGI. V was cut by 6 bases and J by 4 bases, with 13 bases left in between. The CDR3 length is 14 residues. Here the CDR3 DNA reads TGTGCCAGCAGCCCCGACAGCCGGAATCAGCCCCAGCATTTT. Its protein product is CASSPDSRNQPQHF.

In this sample, this clone turned up a few times. The CDR3 region is CASGTGTLGGETQYF. The CDR3, as DNA: TGTGCCAGCGGGACTGGTACCCTGGGCGGAGAGACCCAGTACTTC. The chain joins TRBV28 to TRBJ2-5; D is perhaps TRBD2 (6 bases). V was clipped by 8 bases and J by 4 bases, with 20 bases between them. Germline V CDR1 and CDR2: MDHEN, SYDVKM. The CDR3 is made up of 15 amino acids.

This clone has just one count. The chain links TRBV11-2 to TRBJ2-2; the match to TRBD1 covers 9 bases. Germline values: CDR1 SGHAT, CDR2 FQNNGV. This CDR3 has 14 residues. The ends lost 9 bases at V and 5 bases at J; junction bases unmatched: 7. CDR3 loop: CASSDRGRTGELFF. CDR3 nucleotides: TGTGCCAGTTCGGACAGGGGTAGGACCGGGGAGCTGTTTTTT.

This clone appeared a few times. The gene calls are TRBV4-1 and TRBJ2-1; 8 bases fit TRBD2. With V trimmed by 1 base and J by 4 bases, 9 bases remained unmatched. The germline V gene encodes CDR1 MGHRA and CDR2 YSYEKL. This CDR3 has 17 amino acids. The CDR3 sequence is CASSQASSGVNYNEQFF. CDR3 DNA: TGCGCCAGCAGCCAAGCGAGTAGCGGGGTAAATTACAATGAGCAGTTCTTC.

The chain has TRBV28 and TRBJ2-3, with D possibly matching TRBD1 (5 bases). The CDR3 is made up of 16 amino acids. The germline gives CDR1 MDHEN, CDR2 SYDVKM. Trimming took off 7 bases at V and 1 base at J, with 18 bases between the two ends. The CDR3 nucleotides read TGTGCCAGCAACGTGCTTCCCAGGGATGGCACAGATACGCAGTATTTT. It specifies CASNVLPRDGTDTQYF.

This clone was observed a handful of times. V is TRBV7-9 and J is TRBJ2-1; 7 bases line up with TRBD2. The CDR3 runs 15 residues. With 7 bases clipped from V and 2 bases from J, the junction kept 8 bases outside the gene matches. The V gene's germline CDR1 is SEHNR and CDR2 FQNEAQ (reference sequence). The CDR3 DNA sequence: TGTGCCAGCACCGCGAGCGGGATAACCTACAATGAGCAGTTCTTC. It specifies CASTASGITYNEQFF.

The V call is TRBV19, the J call TRBJ1-1; TRBD1 aligns across 10 bases. V lost 4 bases and J lost 1; bases outside the gene matches: 6. Germline V gives CDR1 LNHDA, CDR2 SQIVND (reference sequence). The CDR3 has 16 residues. CDR3 sequence: CASSTGTGDENTEAFF. For the CDR3, the DNA is TGTGCCAGTAGTACCGGGACAGGGGACGAGAACACTGAAGCTTTCTTT.

This clone turned up a few times. The chain uses TRBV9 and TRBJ2-7; a weak D match, TRBD2 (6 bases). The CDR3 contains 15 residues. V was clipped by 0 bases and J by 2 bases, with 12 bases between them. The germline gives CDR1 SGDLS, CDR2 YYNGEE. The CDR3 region is CASSVAEGLPYEQYF. The CDR3 DNA reads TGTGCCAGCAGCGTAGCGGAGGGGCTTCCCTACGAGCAGTACTTC.

This clone was recorded a few times. The chain couples TRBV5-1 to TRBJ1-1; D gene uncertain. Between the trimmed V and J ends, which lost 6 bases and 1 base, there was a span of 10 bases. Germline V gene data show CDR1 as SGHRS and CDR2 as YFSETQ. The CDR3 sequence is 13 residues long. CDR3 DNA: TGCGCCAGCACTCCCGGTGCGAACACTGAAGCTTTCTTT. Amino acid sequence: CASTPGANTEAFF.

This clone came up a few times. Here the CDR3 DNA reads TGTGCCAGTGGTGAGACAGGGAGAAGTCACTACAATGAGCAGTTCTTC. Translating it yields CASGETGRSHYNEQFF. The chain recombines TRBV27 with TRBJ2-1; 7 bases align to TRBD1. Germline CDR1 is MNHEY and CDR2 is SMNVEV (reference sequence). The junction had 14 bases not matched to a gene; V was cut back by 9 bases and J by 3 bases. The CDR3 sequence is 16 residues long.

The J gene is TRBJ1-4, the V gene TRBV5-4; 7 nucleotides match TRBD1. The CDR3 contains 14 residues. Germline values: CDR1 SGHNT, CDR2 YYREEE (reference sequence). Unmatched junction bases numbered 8, after V lost 4 bases and J lost 8 bases. Here the CDR3 reads CASSPGQRGEKLFF. The CDR3 DNA sequence: TGTGCCAGCAGCCCGGGACAGAGGGGGGAAAAACTGTTTTTT. Together with reference TRBV5-4 and TRBJ1-4, the CDR3 gives the full variable domain: ETGVTQSPTHLIKTRGQQVTLRCSSQSGHNTVSWYQQALGQGPQFIFQYYREEENGRGNFPPRFSGLQFPNYSSELNVNALELDDSALYLCASSPGQRGEKLFFGSGTQLSVL.

The V gene is TRBV18, the J gene TRBJ2-1; 11 positions agree with TRBD1. Germline CDR1 and CDR2: KGHSH and LQKENI. V shed 3 bases, J shed 8 bases, and the junction held 3 bases outside the gene matches. The length of the CDR3 is 14 residues. This CDR3 is CASSPRGQGDEQFF. CDR3 nucleotides: TGTGCCAGCTCACCCCGGGGACAGGGGGATGAGCAGTTCTTC.

This rearrangement joins TRBV28 to TRBJ2-2; 8 bases are shared with TRBD1. The germline CDR1 and CDR2 sequences are MDHEN and SYDVKM. V shed 6 bases and J 6 bases; nucleotides not matched to a gene: 12. This CDR3 has 16 residues. The CDR3 protein is CASRPTGQGGAGELFF. The CDR3 nucleotides read TGTGCCAGCAGACCCACCGGACAGGGTGGAGCCGGGGAGCTGTTTTTT.

Remarks on this clone: At one of its ends the junction is not consistent with the germline gene, which may arise from a read error. The chain recombines TRBV7-7 with TRBJ2-3, with a weak D call TRBD2 (6 bases). The CDR3 runs 13 residues. Germline V gene lookup returns CDR1 SSHAT and CDR2 FNYEAQ (reference sequence). Here the CDR3 DNA reads TGTGCTAGCAGCTTGGGACTGGCAGATACGCAGTATTTT. Translation gives CASSLGLADTQYF.

The chain links TRBV7-3 to TRBJ1-1; TRBD1 might be the D (6 bases). V lost 2 bases to trimming and J lost 3 bases, with 10 bases between them. This CDR3 region has 14 residues. The germline gives CDR1 SGHTA, CDR2 FQGTGA. The CDR3, as DNA: TGTGCCAGCAGCTTAGGGGGGGCGGACACTGAAGCTTTCTTT. Encoded protein: CASSLGGADTEAFF.

The chain is built from TRBV18 and TRBJ2-3; no clear D gene. The germline V gene has CDR1 KGHSH and CDR2 LQKENI. V shed 3 bases and J shed 2 bases, with 3 bases lying between them. This CDR3 has 12 amino acids. The CDR3 bases are TGTGCCAGCTCACCCTACACAGATACGCAGTATTTT. Translation: CASSPYTDTQYF.

This clone has just a few counts. This sequence joins TRBV5-1 and TRBJ2-4, with a weak D call TRBD1 (6 bases). The CDR3 sequence is 15 residues long. V lost 5 bases and J 7 bases, leaving 19 bases between the germline ends. Per germline, CDR1 SGHRS and CDR2 YFSETQ. Here the CDR3 reads CASSFSGENGNIQYF. The DNA of the CDR3 is TGCGCCAGCAGTTTCTCAGGGGAAAACGGGAACATTCAGTACTTC.

V usage is TRBV29-1 and J usage is TRBJ2-7, with 7 bases that match TRBD1. The germline V gene has CDR1 SQVTM and CDR2 ANQGSEA. The V and J ends lost 5 bases and 7 bases, in that order; junction bases with no gene match: 8. CDR3 size: 12 residues. The CDR3 loop reads CSVFGTAQEQYF. The DNA of the CDR3 is TGCAGCGTTTTTGGGACAGCCCAGGAGCAGTACTTC.

The chain has TRBV7-2 and TRBJ2-2, with TRBD1 matching over 8 bases. The junction had 7 bases not matched to a gene; V was cut back by 5 bases and J by 5 bases. From germline, CDR1 is SGHTA and CDR2 FQGNSA. This CDR3 region has 15 residues. The CDR3 protein is CASSLRTGWTGELFF. For the CDR3, the DNA is TGTGCCAGCAGCCTTCGGACAGGGTGGACCGGGGAGCTGTTTTTT.

This clone showed up just a few times. The chain's CDR3 is CASSQGQGSQETQYF. Here the CDR3 DNA reads TGCGCCAGCAGCCAGGGGCAGGGCAGCCAAGAGACCCAGTACTTC. The genes are TRBV4-1 and TRBJ2-5, with a weak D call TRBD1 (5 bases). CDR3 length: 15 residues. The V and J ends lost 3 bases and 1 base respectively, with 12 bases between them. The V gene's germline CDR1 is MGHRA and CDR2 YSYEKL.

The rearrangement links TRBV7-2 to TRBJ2-5; D unclear. Trimming cost V 0 bases and J 3 bases, with 11 bases left between them. This CDR3 comprises 15 residues. Germline V CDR1 and CDR2: SGHTA, FQGNSA. CDR3 bases: TGTGCCAGCAGCTTAGCGCTTTCAGGAAAAGAGACCCAGTACTTC. Translated: CASSLALSGKETQYF.

This clone occurred a few times. The chain links TRBV7-2 to TRBJ1-2; maybe TRBD1 (6 bases). V was shortened by 4 bases and J by 4 bases, with 13 bases between the two germline ends. This CDR3 is built from 14 residues. The germline V gene encodes CDR1 SGHTA and CDR2 FQGNSA. This chain's CDR3 is CASSSRDKSYGYTF. In DNA form, the CDR3 reads TGTGCCAGCAGCTCCCGGGACAAAAGCTATGGCTACACCTTC.